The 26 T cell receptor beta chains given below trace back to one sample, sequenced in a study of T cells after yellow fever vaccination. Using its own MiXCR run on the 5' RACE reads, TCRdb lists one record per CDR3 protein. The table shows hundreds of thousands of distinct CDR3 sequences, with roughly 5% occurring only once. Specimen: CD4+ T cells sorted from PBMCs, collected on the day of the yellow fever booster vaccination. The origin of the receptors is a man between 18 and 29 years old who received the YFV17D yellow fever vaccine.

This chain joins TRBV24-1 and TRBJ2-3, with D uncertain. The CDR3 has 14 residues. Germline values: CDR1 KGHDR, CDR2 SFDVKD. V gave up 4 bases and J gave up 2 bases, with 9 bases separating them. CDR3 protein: CATSDPRNTDTQYF. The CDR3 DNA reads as TGTGCCACCAGTGACCCCCGGAACACAGATACGCAGTATTTT.

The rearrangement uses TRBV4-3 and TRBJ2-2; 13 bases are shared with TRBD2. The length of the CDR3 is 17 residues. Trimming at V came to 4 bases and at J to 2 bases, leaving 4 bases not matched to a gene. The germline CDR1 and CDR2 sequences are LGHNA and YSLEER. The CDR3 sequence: CASSRRLAGGNTGELFF. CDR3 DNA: TGCGCCAGCAGCCGAAGACTAGCGGGGGGCAACACCGGGGAGCTGTTTTTT.

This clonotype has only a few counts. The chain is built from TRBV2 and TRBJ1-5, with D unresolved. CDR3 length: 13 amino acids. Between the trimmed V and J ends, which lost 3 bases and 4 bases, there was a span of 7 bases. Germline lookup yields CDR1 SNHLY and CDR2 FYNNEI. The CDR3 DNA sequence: TGTGCCAGCAGTGACTTAAATAATCAGCCCCAGCATTTT. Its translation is CASSDLNNQPQHF.

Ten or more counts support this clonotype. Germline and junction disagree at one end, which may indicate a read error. CDR3 DNA: TGCGCCAGCAGCCACACACTGGACACGATTGTCTTC. It codes for CASSHTLDTIVF. The V and J genes are TRBV5-1 and TRBJ2-5; TRBD1 is a possible D gene (5 bases). This CDR3 has 12 amino acids. Per germline, CDR1 SGHRS and CDR2 YFSETQ.

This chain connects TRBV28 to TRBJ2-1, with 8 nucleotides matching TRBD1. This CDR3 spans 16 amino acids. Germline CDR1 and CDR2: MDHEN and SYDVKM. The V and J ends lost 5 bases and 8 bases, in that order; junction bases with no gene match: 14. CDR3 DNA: TGTGCCAGCAGTCCCCATGGACAGGGCCAAGGACATGAGCAGTTCTTC. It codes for CASSPHGQGQGHEQFF.

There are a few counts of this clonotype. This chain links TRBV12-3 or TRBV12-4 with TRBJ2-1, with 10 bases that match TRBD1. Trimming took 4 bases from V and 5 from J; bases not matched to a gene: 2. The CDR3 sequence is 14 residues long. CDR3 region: CASSYGQGDNEQFF. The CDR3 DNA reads TGTGCCAGCAGTTATGGACAGGGGGACAATGAGCAGTTCTTC.

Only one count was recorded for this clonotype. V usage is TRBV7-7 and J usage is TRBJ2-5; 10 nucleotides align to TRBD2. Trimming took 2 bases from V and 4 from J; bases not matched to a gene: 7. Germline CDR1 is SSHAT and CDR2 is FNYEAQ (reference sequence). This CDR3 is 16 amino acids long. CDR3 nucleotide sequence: TGTGCCAGCAGCTTAAGGGGACTAGCGATGCTAGAGACCCAGTACTTC. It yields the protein CASSLRGLAMLETQYF.

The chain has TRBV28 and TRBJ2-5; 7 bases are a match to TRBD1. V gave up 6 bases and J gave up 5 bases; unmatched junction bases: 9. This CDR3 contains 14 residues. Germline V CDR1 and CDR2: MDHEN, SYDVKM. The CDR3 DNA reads TGTGCCAGCAGCCCCTCCGGGACAGTGGAGACCCAGTACTTC. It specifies CASSPSGTVETQYF.

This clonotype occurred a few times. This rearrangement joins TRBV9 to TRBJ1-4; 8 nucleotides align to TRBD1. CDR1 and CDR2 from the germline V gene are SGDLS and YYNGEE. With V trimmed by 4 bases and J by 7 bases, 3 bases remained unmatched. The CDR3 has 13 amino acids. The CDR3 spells CASSKGQGEKLFF. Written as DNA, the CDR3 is TGTGCCAGCAGCAAAGGACAGGGTGAAAAACTGTTTTTT.

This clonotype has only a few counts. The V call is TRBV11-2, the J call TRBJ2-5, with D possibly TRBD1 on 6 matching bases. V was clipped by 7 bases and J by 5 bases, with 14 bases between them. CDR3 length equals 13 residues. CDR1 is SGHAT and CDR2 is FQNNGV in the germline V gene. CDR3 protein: CASKTPQGETQYF. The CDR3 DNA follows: TGTGCCAGCAAGACTCCCCAGGGGGAGACCCAGTACTTC.

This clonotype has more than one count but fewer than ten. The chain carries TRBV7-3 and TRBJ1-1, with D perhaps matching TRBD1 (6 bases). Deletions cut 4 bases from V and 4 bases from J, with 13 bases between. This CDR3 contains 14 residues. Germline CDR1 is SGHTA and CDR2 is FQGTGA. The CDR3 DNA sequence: TGTGCCAGCAGCTCCAGGGGTTATGGCACTGAAGCTTTCTTT. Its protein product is CASSSRGYGTEAFF.

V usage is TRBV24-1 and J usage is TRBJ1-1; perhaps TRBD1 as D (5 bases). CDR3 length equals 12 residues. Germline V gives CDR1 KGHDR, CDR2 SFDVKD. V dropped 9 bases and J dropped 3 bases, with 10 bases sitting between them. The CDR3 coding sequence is TGTGCCACCCTTAGACAGCACACTGAAGCTTTCTTT. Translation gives CATLRQHTEAFF.

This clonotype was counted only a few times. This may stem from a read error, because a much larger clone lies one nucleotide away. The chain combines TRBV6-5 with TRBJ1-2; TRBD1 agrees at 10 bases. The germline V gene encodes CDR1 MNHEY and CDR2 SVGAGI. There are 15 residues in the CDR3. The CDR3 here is CSSSLRATGGLGYTF. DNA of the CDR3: TGTTCCAGCAGTCTCCGGGCGACAGGGGGCCTTGGCTACACCTTC.

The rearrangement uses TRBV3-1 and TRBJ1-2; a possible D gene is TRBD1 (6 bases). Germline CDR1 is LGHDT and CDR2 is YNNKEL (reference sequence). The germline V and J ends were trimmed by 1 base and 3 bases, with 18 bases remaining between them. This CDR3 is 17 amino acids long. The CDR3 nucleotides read TGTGCCAGCAGCCAAGCCCTCCTAGGGCAGGGGTACTATGGCTACACCTTC. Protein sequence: CASSQALLGQGYYGYTF.

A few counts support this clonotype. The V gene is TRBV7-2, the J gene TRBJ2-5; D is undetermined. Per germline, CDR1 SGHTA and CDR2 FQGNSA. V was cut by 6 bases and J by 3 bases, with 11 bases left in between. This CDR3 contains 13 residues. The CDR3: CASRRLAEETQYF. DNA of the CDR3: TGTGCCAGCAGACGCTTAGCCGAAGAGACCCAGTACTTC. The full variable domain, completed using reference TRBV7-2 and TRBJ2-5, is GAGVSQSPSNKVTEKGKDVELRCDPISGHTALYWYRQSLGQGLEFLIYFQGNSAPDKSGLPSDRFSAERTGGSVSTLTIQRTQQEDSAVYLCASRRLAEETQYFGPGTRLLVL.

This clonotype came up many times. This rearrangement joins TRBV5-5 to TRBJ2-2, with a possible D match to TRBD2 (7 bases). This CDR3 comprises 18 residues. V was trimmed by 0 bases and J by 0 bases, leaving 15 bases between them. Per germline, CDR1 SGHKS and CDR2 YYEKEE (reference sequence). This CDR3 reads CASSLEWRGPSNTGELFF. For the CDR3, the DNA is TGTGCCAGCAGCTTGGAATGGCGGGGGCCCTCGAACACCGGGGAGCTGTTTTTT.

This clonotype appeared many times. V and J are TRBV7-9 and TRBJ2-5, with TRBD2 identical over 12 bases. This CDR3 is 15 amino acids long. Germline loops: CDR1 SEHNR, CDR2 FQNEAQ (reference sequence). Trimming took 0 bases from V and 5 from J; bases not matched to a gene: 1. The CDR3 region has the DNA TGTGCCAGCAGCTTAGCTGGACTAGCGGGGGAGACCCAGTACTTC. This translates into CASSLAGLAGETQYF. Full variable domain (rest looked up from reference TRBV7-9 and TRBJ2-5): DTGVSQNPRHKITKRGQNVTFRCDPISEHNRLYWYRQTLGQGPEFLTYFQNEAQLEKSRLLSDRFSAERPKGSFSTLEIQRTEQGDSAMYLCASSLAGLAGETQYFGPGTRLLVL.

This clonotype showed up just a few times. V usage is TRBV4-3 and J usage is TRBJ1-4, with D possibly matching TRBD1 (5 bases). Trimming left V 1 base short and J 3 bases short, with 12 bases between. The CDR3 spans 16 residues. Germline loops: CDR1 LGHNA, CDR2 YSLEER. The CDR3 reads CASSQGNRNPNEKLFF. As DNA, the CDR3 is TGCGCCAGCAGCCAAGGCAACAGGAACCCTAATGAAAAACTGTTTTTT.

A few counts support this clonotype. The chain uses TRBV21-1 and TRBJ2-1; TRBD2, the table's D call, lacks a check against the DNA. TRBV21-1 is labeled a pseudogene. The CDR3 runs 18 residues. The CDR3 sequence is CASSKKGPAGGWYNEQFF. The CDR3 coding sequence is TGTGCCAGCAGCAAAAAGGGACCAGCGGGGGGCTGGTACAATGAGCAGTTCTTC.

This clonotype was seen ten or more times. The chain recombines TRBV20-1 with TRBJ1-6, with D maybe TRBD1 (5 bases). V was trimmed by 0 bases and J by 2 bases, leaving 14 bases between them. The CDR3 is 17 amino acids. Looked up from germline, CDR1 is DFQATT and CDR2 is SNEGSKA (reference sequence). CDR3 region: CSARDPRHRTYNSPLHF. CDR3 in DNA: TGCAGTGCTAGAGATCCAAGACACAGGACCTATAATTCACCCCTCCACTTT.

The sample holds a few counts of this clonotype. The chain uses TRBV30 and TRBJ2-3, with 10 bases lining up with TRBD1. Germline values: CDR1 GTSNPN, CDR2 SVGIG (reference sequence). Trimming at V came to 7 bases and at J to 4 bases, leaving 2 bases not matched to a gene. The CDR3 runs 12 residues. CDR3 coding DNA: TGTGCCTCAGGACAGGGGGCAGATACGCAGTATTTT. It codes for CASGQGADTQYF.

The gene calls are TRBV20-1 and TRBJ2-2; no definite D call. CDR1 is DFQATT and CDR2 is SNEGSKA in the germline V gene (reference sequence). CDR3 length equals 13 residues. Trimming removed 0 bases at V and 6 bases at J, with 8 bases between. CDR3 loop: CSARDGGPGELFF. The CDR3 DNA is TGCAGTGCTAGAGATGGTGGCCCCGGGGAGCTGTTTTTT.

The CDR3 is CASSQSRGGNQPQHF. CDR3 DNA sequence: TGTGCCAGCAGTCAAAGCCGTGGGGGCAATCAGCCCCAGCATTTT. The V and J genes are TRBV6-5 and TRBJ1-5; D is undetermined. CDR3 length: 15 residues. V lost 5 bases and J 2 bases, leaving 13 bases between the germline ends. Looked up from germline, CDR1 is MNHEY and CDR2 is SVGAGI.

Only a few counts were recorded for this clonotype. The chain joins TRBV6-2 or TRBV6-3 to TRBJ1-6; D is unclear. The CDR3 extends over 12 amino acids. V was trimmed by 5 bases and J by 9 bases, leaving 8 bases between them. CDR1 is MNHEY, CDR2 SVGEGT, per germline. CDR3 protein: CASSIGSSPLHF. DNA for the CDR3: TGTGCCAGCAGTATCGGGAGTTCACCCCTCCACTTT.

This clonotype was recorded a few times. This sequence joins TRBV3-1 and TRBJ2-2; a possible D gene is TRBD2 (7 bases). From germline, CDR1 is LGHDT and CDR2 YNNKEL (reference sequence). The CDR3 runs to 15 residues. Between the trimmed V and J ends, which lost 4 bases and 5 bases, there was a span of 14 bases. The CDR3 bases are TGTGCCAGCAGCCCCGGGGGGCGTGTAACCGGGGAGCTGTTTTTT. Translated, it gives CASSPGGRVTGELFF.

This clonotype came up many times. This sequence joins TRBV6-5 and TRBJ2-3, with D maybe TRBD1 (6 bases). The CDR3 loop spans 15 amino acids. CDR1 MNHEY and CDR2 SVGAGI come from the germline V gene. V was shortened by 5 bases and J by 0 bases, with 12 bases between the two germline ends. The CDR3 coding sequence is TGTGCCAGCAGTGCACAGGGTTTTAGCACAGATACGCAGTATTTT. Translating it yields CASSAQGFSTDTQYF.